These T cell receptor beta chains were read from a single sample in a study of blood T cells in healthy people across ages. TCRdb itself ran the 5' RACE reads through MiXCR, one entry per CDR3 protein. Of hundreds of thousands of distinct CDR3 sequences in the sample, roughly 32% were seen once. The sample comprised blood. All receptors derive from a woman older than 75 in good health. CDR3s include the opening cysteine and the closing phenylalanine or tryptophan. D genes are given only for firm matches. A clone size is listed for some rows: how often the clone was seen (once, few, many), or a class if it is expanded.

V	J	D	size	DNA	CDR3
TRBV21-1	TRBJ1-2	.	many	TGTGCCGCAATGGGACAGGGGAGCTATGGCTACACCTTC	CAAMGQGSYGYTF
TRBV7-2	TRBJ2-7	.	many	TGTGCCAGCAGCGTGACAACCTACGAGCAGTACTTC	CASSVTTYEQYF
TRBV18	TRBJ1-2	.	many	TGTGCCAGCAGTCCACCAGGGTCCTATGGCTACACCTTC	CASSPPGSYGYTF
TRBV19	TRBJ2-3	.	many	TGTGCCAGTAGTATCGGTGGGGTTAACACAGATACGCAGTATTTT	CASSIGGVNTDTQYF
TRBV20-1	TRBJ2-5	.	many	TGCAGTGCGCTAAAACCATGGACAGTGGAAGAGACCCAGTACTTC	CSALKPWTVEETQYF
TRBV7-2	TRBJ2-3	TRBD2	many	TGTGCCAGCAGCTGGGGGGTGGGCGGGGGGCGCACAGATACGCAGTATTTT	CASSWGVGGGRTDTQYF
TRBV5-5	TRBJ1-4	.	many	TGTGCCAGCGCCACCTCCGGGACTTATAATGAAAAACTGTTTTTT	CASATSGTYNEKLFF
TRBV7-3	TRBJ2-1	TRBD1	.	TGTGCCAGCAGCCCCACGACAGGGGGATCCTACAATGAGCAGTTCTTC	CASSPTTGGSYNEQFF
TRBV4-1	TRBJ1-1	.	few	TGCGCCAGCAGCCAGGTTACGACAGAAACGAACACTGAAGCTTTCTTT	CASSQVTTETNTEAFF
TRBV2	TRBJ1-4	TRBD1	few	TGTGCCAGCAATACCGACAGGGGTAATGAAAAACTGTTTTTT	CASNTDRGNEKLFF